This T cell receptor (beta chain) is from a study of vaccination and CD4 T cells after COVID-19. The V and J ends lost 4 bases and 7 bases, in that order; junction bases with no gene match: 15. CDR3 length: 17 amino acids. Per germline, CDR1 MNHEY and CDR2 SVGEGT. Sample treatment: roughly ten-day PBMC culture with coronavirus spike peptide pools or control peptides (ViraFEST assay). Sequencing of DNA taken from cultured CD4+ T cells relied on the Oncomine TCR Beta short-read assay. Via MiXCR, TCRdb re-called the PCR reads, giving one row per CDR3 protein. The repertoire consists of 10,000 to 15,000 distinct CDR3 sequences, with approximately 60% occurring once and the leading ten covering roughly 13%. A remark on this clonotype: Its cognate antigen is unknown.

Sequencing was carried out using CD4+ T cells from blood, cultured in vitro. The chain has TRBV6-2 or TRBV6-3 and TRBJ2-2; TRBD1 matches 7 bases. This TCR was sampled from a human donor who had recovered from COVID-19. CDR3 amino acids: CASSFTGTVTFGGELFF. The CDR3 nucleotides are TGTGCCAGCAGTTTTACCGGGACAGTGACCTTTGGCGGGGAGCTGTTTTTT.